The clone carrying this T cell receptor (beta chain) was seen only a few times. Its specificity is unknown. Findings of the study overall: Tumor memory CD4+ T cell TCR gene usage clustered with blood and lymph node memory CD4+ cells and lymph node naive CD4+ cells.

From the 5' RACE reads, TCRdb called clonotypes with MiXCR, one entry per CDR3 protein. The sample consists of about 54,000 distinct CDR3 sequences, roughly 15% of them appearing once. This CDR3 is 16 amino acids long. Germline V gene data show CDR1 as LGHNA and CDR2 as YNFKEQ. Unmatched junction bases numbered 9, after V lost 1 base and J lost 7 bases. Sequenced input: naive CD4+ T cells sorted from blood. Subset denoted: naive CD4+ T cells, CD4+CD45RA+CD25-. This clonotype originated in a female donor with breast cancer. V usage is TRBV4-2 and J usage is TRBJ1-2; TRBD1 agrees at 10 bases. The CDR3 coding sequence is TGTGCCAGCAGCCAAGCCCGGGACAGGGGACTGAGTGGCTACACCTTC. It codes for CASSQARDRGLSGYTF.